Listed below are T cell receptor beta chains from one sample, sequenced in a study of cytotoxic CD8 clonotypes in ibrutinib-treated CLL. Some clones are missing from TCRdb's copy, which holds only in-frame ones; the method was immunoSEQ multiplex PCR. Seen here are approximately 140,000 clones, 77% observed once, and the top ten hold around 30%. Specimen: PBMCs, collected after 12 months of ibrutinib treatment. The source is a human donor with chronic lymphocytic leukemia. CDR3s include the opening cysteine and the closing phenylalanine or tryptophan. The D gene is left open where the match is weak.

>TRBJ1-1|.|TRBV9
CASSVGGLNKQAFF
TGTGCCAGCAGCGTAGGGGGCTTGAATAAGCAAGCTTTCTTT
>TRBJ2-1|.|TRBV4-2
CASSHPNSNEQFF
TGTGCCAGCAGCCACCCCAATTCCAATGAGCAGTTCTTC
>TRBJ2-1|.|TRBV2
CASNPGTHTANEQFF
TGTGCCAGCAACCCGGGGACTCACACGGCCAATGAGCAGTTCTTC
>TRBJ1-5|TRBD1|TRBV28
CASSKRQGVISLPQHF
TGTGCCAGCAGTAAAAGACAGGGGGTTATATCTCTGCCCCAGCATTTT
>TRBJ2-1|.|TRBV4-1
CASSLPSGRSSYNEQFF
TGCGCCAGCAGCCTACCATCGGGACGGAGCTCCTACAATGAGCAGTTCTTC
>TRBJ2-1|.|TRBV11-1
CASSLTDSSYNEQFF
TGTGCCAGCAGCTTAACAGATAGCTCCTACAATGAGCAGTTCTTC
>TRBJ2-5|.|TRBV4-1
CASSPTAVKETQYF
TGCGCCAGCAGCCCCACGGCAGTAAAAGAGACCCAGTACTTC
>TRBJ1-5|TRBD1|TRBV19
CASSATPGTGASVGQPQHF
TGTGCCAGTAGTGCAACTCCCGGGACAGGGGCTTCCGTGGGCCAGCCCCAGCATTTT
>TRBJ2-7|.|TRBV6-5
CASSQDSLFSYEQYF
TGTGCCAGCAGTCAGGACAGCCTTTTTTCCTACGAGCAGTACTTC
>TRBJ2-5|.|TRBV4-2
CASSQTAGQQETQYF
TGTGCCAGCAGCCAAACAGCGGGCCAACAAGAGACCCAGTACTTC
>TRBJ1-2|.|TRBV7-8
CASSYGAGGYTF
TGTGCCAGCAGCTACGGGGCTGGAGGCTACACCTTC
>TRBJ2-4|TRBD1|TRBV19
CASSMGTAVKNIQYF
TGTGCCAGTAGTATGGGGACAGCAGTGAAAAACATTCAGTACTTC
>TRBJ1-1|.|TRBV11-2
CASSFFQLNTEAFF
TGTGCCAGCAGCTTCTTCCAGTTGAACACTGAAGCTTTCTTT